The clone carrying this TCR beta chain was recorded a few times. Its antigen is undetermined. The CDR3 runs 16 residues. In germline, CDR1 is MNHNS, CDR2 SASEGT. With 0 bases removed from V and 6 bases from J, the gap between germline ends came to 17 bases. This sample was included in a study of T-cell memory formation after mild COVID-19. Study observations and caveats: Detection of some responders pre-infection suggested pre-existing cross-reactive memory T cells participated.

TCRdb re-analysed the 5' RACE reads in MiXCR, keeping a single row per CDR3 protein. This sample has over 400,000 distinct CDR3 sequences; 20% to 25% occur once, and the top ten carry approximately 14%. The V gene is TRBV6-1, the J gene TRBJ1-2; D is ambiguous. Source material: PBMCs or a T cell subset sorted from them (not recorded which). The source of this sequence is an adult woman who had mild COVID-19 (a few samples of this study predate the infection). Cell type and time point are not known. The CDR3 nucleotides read TGTGCCAGCAGTGAAGCGGTCGAGTGGGAGCCGGATGGCTACACCTTC. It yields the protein CASSEAVEWEPDGYTF.